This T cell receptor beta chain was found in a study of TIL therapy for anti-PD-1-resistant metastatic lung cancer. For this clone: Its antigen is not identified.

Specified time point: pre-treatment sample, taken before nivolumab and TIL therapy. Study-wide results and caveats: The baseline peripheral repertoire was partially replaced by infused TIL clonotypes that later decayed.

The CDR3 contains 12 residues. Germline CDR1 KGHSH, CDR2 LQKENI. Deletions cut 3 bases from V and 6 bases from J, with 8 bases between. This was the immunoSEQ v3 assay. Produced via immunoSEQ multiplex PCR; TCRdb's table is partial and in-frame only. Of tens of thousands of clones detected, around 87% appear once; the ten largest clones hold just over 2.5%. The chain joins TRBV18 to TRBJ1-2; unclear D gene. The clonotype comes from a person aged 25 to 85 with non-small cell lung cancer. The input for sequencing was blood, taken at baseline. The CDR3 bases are TGTGCCAGCTCACCGGCTGAGGATGGCTACACCTTC. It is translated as CASSPAEDGYTF.